This is a list of T cell receptor beta chains from one sample in a study of blood T cell repertoires in COVID-19. Produced via immunoSEQ multiplex PCR; TCRdb's table is partial and in-frame only. The sample contains about 240,000 clones, approximately 85% of which appear only once. Sequenced sample: peripheral blood. All receptors come from a woman in her sixties with active or convalescent COVID-19. Both conserved end residues are part of each CDR3. Each record gives: J gene, V gene, D gene, clone size, CDR3 protein, CDR3 DNA. The D gene is left open where the match is weak. Clone size is given for some rows only: seen once, a few or many times, or a class if the clone is expanded.

>TRBJ2-2|TRBV3-1/TRBV3-2|-|-
CASSQPPRSSTGELFF
TGTGCCAGCAGCCAACCCCCGAGATCCTCAACCGGGGAGCTGTTTTTT
>TRBJ1-1|TRBV12-3/TRBV12-4|-|-
CASSFGVPEAFF
TGTGCCAGCAGTTTCGGGGTCCCTGAAGCTTTCTTT
>TRBJ2-3|TRBV6-6|-|few
CASNGALGAQDTQYF
TGTGCCAGCAACGGCGCACTAGGAGCCCAAGATACGCAGTATTTT
>TRBJ1-5|TRBV7-2|-|-
CASSLGQTNQPQHF
TGTGCCAGCAGCTTAGGACAGACAAATCAGCCCCAGCATTTT
>TRBJ1-2|TRBV4-1|TRBD1|-
CASSPRGQGNYGYTF
TGCGCCAGCAGCCCCAGAGGACAGGGGAACTATGGCTACACCTTC
>TRBJ1-5|TRBV6-2/TRBV6-3|-|-
CASSYSRGGQPQHF
TGTGCCAGCAGTTACTCCAGGGGCGGTCAGCCCCAGCATTTT
>TRBJ2-2|TRBV7-6|TRBD2|-
CASSIWRGNLFF
TGTGCCAGCAGTATCTGGCGGGGGAACCTGTTTTTT
>TRBJ1-5|TRBV19|TRBD1|-
CASSIETGNREPQHF
TGTGCCAGTAGTATTGAGACAGGGAATCGAGAGCCCCAGCATTTT
>TRBJ2-3|TRBV3-1/TRBV3-2|TRBD2|-
CASSQDQGLAGTSTQYF
TGTGCCAGCAGCCAAGATCAGGGGCTAGCGGGTACCTCTACGCAGTATTTT
>TRBJ2-3|TRBV3-1/TRBV3-2|-|-
CASSQDGAFTDTQYF
TGTGCCAGCAGCCAAGATGGGGCCTTCACAGATACGCAGTATTTT
>TRBJ1-1|TRBV6-5|TRBD1|once
CASSYDRVVAEAFF
TGTGCCAGCAGTTACGACAGGGTAGTTGCTGAGGCTTTCTTT
>TRBJ1-2|TRBV27|-|-
CASAGSGSNYGYTF
TGTGCCAGCGCGGGGAGCGGGTCCAACTATGGCTACACCTTC
>TRBJ1-1|TRBV6-5|TRBD1|-
CASSPGQGRTEAFF
TGTGCCAGCAGCCCGGGACAGGGGCGGACTGAAGCTTTCTTT
>TRBJ2-5|TRBV19|TRBD1|few
CASRQDRAETQYF
TGTGCCAGTAGACAGGACAGGGCCGAGACCCAGTACTTC
>TRBJ2-5|TRBV18|TRBD2|-
CASLRTSGVQETQYF
TGTGCCAGCCTCAGGACTAGCGGGGTCCAAGAGACCCAGTACTTC
>TRBJ2-1|TRBV3-1/TRBV3-2|TRBD1|-
CASSQTGTGDYNEQFF
TGTGCCAGCAGCCAAACAGGGACAGGCGATTACAATGAGCAGTTCTTC
>TRBJ2-5|TRBV7-9|-|-
CASSPRGGKETQYF
TGTGCCAGCAGCCCAAGGGGGGGGAAAGAGACCCAGTACTTC
>TRBJ1-1|TRBV3-1/TRBV3-2|-|-
CASSQTKDTEAFF
TGTGCCAGCAGCCAGACAAAGGACACTGAAGCTTTCTTT
>TRBJ1-3|TRBV29-1|TRBD1|-
CSVRTGGNTIYF
TGCAGCGTTCGGACAGGGGGAAACACCATATATTTT
>TRBJ2-5|TRBV2|TRBD2|-
CASSQTRGGRETQYF
TGTGCCAGCTCTCAAACTCGGGGGGGGCGGGAGACCCAGTACTTC
>TRBJ2-2|TRBV3-1/TRBV3-2|TRBD2|-
CASSHLRGTSGTGELFF
TGTGCCAGCAGCCACCTGCGGGGGACTAGCGGCACCGGGGAGCTGTTTTTT
>TRBJ1-2|TRBV12-3/TRBV12-4|-|-
CASSSDQGHGYTF
TGTGCCAGCAGTTCCGATCAGGGCCATGGCTACACCTTC
>TRBJ1-2|TRBV9|-|-
CASSVGGVSNYGYTF
TGTGCCAGCAGCGTAGGGGGGGTCTCTAACTATGGCTACACCTTC
>TRBJ2-5|TRBV7-9|-|-
CAAGADRVETQYF
TGTGCCGCGGGGGCAGATCGCGTCGAGACCCAGTACTTC
>TRBJ1-3|TRBV30|TRBD1|-
CAWSRGGTGPGNTIYF
TGTGCCTGGAGCCGAGGGGGGACAGGACCTGGAAACACCATATATTTT
>TRBJ1-6|TRBV3-1/TRBV3-2|-|-
CASSPGPAGNSPLHF
TGTGCCAGCAGCCCCGGGCCGGCGGGTAATTCACCCCTCCACTTT
>TRBJ1-2|TRBV10-2|-|-
CASSYIGTKGEGYTF
TGCGCCAGCAGTTACATAGGGACAAAGGGGGAAGGCTACACCTTC
>TRBJ1-2|TRBV18|-|-
CASSPRPDRPLGGYTF
TGTGCCAGCTCGCCCAGGCCAGACAGGCCATTGGGTGGCTACACCTTC
>TRBJ2-7|TRBV6-6|-|-
CASSYQWSEQYF
TGTGCCAGCAGTTACCAGTGGAGCGAGCAGTACTTC
>TRBJ2-7|TRBV11-2|TRBD2|-
CASSLRDYLNEQYF
TGTGCCAGCAGCCTACGGGACTATCTGAACGAGCAGTACTTC
>TRBJ2-5|TRBV5-1|TRBD2|-
CASRAGGAQETQYF
TGCGCCAGCCGGGCGGGGGGGGCCCAAGAGACCCAGTACTTC
>TRBJ1-4|TRBV19|TRBD1|-
CASSIWGQGVGEKLFF
TGTGCCAGTAGTATCTGGGGACAGGGAGTCGGTGAAAAACTGTTTTTT
>TRBJ2-5|TRBV2|TRBD2|few
CASGRLAGPQETQYF
TGTGCCAGCGGTCGACTAGCGGGGCCCCAAGAGACCCAGTACTTC
>TRBJ2-3|TRBV10-3|TRBD2|once
CAISGKLAAEQDTQYF
TGTGCCATCAGTGGCAAACTAGCGGCGGAGCAAGATACGCAGTATTTT
>TRBJ2-5|TRBV7-8|-|-
CASSRAPRETQYF
TGTGCCAGCAGCCGAGCACCGCGGGAGACCCAGTACTTC
>TRBJ1-1|TRBV3-1/TRBV3-2|-|-
CASSQGRYTEAFF
TGTGCCAGCAGCCAAGGTCGGTACACTGAAGCTTTCTTT
>TRBJ1-1|TRBV18|TRBD1|-
CASSSTGAGEAFF
TGTGCCAGCTCATCGACAGGGGCGGGTGAAGCTTTCTTT
>TRBJ1-5|TRBV2|TRBD1|-
CASILDRGLNQPQHF
TGTGCCAGCATCCTGGACAGGGGGCTTAATCAGCCCCAGCATTTT
>TRBJ1-3|TRBV30|-|-
CAWAQGSGNTIYF
TGTGCCTGGGCCCAGGGATCTGGAAACACCATATATTTT
>TRBJ2-5|TRBV5-1|TRBD2|-
CASSLGLPQETQYF
TGCGCCAGCAGTTTGGGACTACCGCAAGAGACCCAGTACTTC
>TRBJ1-5|TRBV30|TRBD1|-
CAWSVQGASNQPQHF
TGTGCCTGGAGTGTACAGGGGGCGAGCAATCAGCCCCAGCATTTT
>TRBJ1-5|TRBV6-2/TRBV6-3|TRBD1|-
CASSYGGQRYPNQPQHF
TGTGCCAGCAGTTACGGGGGACAGAGGTATCCCAATCAGCCCCAGCATTTT
>TRBJ2-5|TRBV30|TRBD2|-
CAWTPVAGGPGTQYF
TGTGCCTGGACCCCCGTAGCGGGGGGCCCCGGGACCCAGTACTTC
>TRBJ1-4|TRBV18|-|-
CASSSGQNEKLFF
TGTGCCAGCTCCTCGGGTCAGAATGAAAAACTGTTTTTT
>TRBJ2-3|TRBV2|TRBD1|-
CASRKQGRDTQYF
TGTGCCAGCAGGAAACAGGGGCGGGATACGCAGTATTTT
>TRBJ2-2|TRBV7-7|TRBD1|-
CASSPSGTGDTGELFF
TGTGCTAGCAGCCCATCCGGGACAGGGGACACCGGGGAGCTGTTTTTT
>TRBJ1-2|TRBV6-6|TRBD1|few
CASRGGGLYGYTF
TGTGCCAGCAGAGGAGGGGGCCTCTATGGCTACACCTTC
>TRBJ1-2|TRBV6-6|-|-
CASSPLVGPEEGYTF
TGTGCCAGCAGTCCCCTCGTGGGGCCTGAGGAGGGCTACACCTTC
>TRBJ2-7|TRBV19|TRBD2|few
CASRAAAGGSAYEQYF
TGTGCCAGTAGGGCTGCGGCGGGGGGTTCCGCCTACGAGCAGTACTTC
>TRBJ1-2|TRBV10-3|-|-
CAINSDTSNYGYTF
TGTGCCATCAATTCGGACACTTCGAACTATGGCTACACCTTC
>TRBJ2-3|TRBV18|-|-
CASSPQQSGGDTQYF
TGTGCCAGCTCACCACAACAGTCCGGGGGAGATACGCAGTATTTT
>TRBJ1-1|TRBV25-1|TRBD1|-
CASRETSTGTPEAFF
TGTGCCAGCAGAGAAACTTCGACAGGGACCCCTGAAGCTTTCTTT
>TRBJ1-1|TRBV21-1|-|-
CASSKALGYRGGGVGTEAFF
TGTGCCAGCAGCAAAGCGCTAGGTTACAGGGGGGGAGGCGTGGGCACTGAAGCTTTCTTT
>TRBJ1-6|TRBV27|-|once
CASSFAGTPLHF
TGTGCCAGCAGTTTCGCCGGGACACCCCTCCACTTT
>TRBJ1-1|TRBV6-5|-|-
CASSWSIMNTEAFF
TGTGCCAGCAGTTGGAGCATTATGAACACTGAAGCTTTCTTT
>TRBJ1-5|TRBV27|TRBD1|-
CASSPGQVGYYQPQHF
TGTGCCAGCAGTCCCGGACAGGTCGGGTATTATCAGCCCCAGCATTTT
>TRBJ1-2|TRBV19|-|-
CASSIRMGGAVYGYTF
TGTGCCAGTAGTATACGAATGGGAGGGGCTGTCTATGGCTACACCTTC
>TRBJ1-1|TRBV7-9|-|once
CASSFRDIPEAFF
TGTGCCAGCAGCTTCCGGGACATACCTGAAGCTTTCTTT
>TRBJ1-2|TRBV3-1/TRBV3-2|TRBD1|-
CASSPSGQGYGYTF
TGTGCCAGCAGCCCATCCGGACAGGGGTATGGCTACACCTTC